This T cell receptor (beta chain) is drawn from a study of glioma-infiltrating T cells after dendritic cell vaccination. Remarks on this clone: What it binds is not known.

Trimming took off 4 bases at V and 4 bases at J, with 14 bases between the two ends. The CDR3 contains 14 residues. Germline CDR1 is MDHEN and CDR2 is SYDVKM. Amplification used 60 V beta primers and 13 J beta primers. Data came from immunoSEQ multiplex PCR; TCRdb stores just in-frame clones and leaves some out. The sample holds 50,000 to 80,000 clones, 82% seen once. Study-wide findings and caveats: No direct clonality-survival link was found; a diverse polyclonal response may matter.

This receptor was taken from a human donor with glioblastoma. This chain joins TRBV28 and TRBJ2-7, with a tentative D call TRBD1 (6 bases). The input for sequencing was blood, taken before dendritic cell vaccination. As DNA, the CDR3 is TGTGCCAGCAGTTGGGGACACGGACCGTACGAGCAGTACTTC. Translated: CASSWGHGPYEQYF. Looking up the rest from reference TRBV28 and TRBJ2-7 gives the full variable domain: DVKVTQSSRYLVKRTGEKVFLECVQDMDHENMFWYRQDPGLGLRLIYFSYDVKMKEKGDIPEGYSVSREKKERFSLILESASTNQTSMYLCASSWGHGPYEQYFGPGTRLTVT.